A selection of T cell receptor beta chains follows, all from one sample in a study of blood T cell repertoires in COVID-19. TCRdb's copy holds only in-frame clones and misses some; the assay was immunoSEQ multiplex PCR. The sample contains under 500,000 clones, 80% to 90% of which appear only once. Sequenced input: PBMCs or T cells enriched from blood (not recorded which). These receptors all stem from a man aged 25 to 40 who had recovered from COVID-19. The CDR3 runs from the conserved cysteine through the conserved F or W. A D gene is named only where the DNA matches it firmly. Only some rows state a clone size, as once, few, many or a class for expanded clones.

>-|TRBV27|TRBD1|TRBJ2-1
CASTQSGTGPYNEQFF
TGTGCCAGCACTCAATCCGGGACAGGGCCCTACAATGAGCAGTTCTTC
>-|TRBV10-3|TRBD1|TRBJ1-3
CAISRGQRSGNTIYF
TGTGCCATCAGTAGGGGACAGCGCTCTGGAAACACCATATATTTT
>-|TRBV3-1/TRBV3-2|-|TRBJ2-7
CASSQLQGYEQYF
TGTGCCAGCAGCCAACTACAGGGCTACGAGCAGTACTTC
>-|TRBV6-2/TRBV6-3|-|TRBJ2-1
CASSRGGEQFF
TGTGCCAGCAGCCGAGGAGGTGAGCAGTTCTTC
>-|TRBV30|-|TRBJ2-2
CAQQSGGNGELFF
TGTGCCCAACAATCGGGGGGCAACGGGGAGCTGTTTTTT
>once|TRBV19|-|TRBJ1-5
CASSLRTTDQPQHF
TGTGCCAGTAGTCTCCGGACAACCGACCAGCCCCAGCATTTT
>-|TRBV18|TRBD2|TRBJ2-7
CASSPGLAGGEQYF
TGTGCCAGCTCACCAGGGCTAGCGGGAGGCGAGCAGTACTTC
>-|TRBV29-1|-|TRBJ1-1
CSVERGKGVVTEAFF
TGCAGCGTTGAACGTGGTAAGGGGGTTGTCACTGAAGCTTTCTTT
>-|TRBV30|TRBD1|TRBJ2-7
CAWRVSDRESGEQYF
TGTGCCTGGAGGGTTTCCGACAGGGAGTCTGGAGAGCAGTACTTC
>-|TRBV5-1|-|TRBJ1-2
CASSYSGGREGYTF
TGCGCCAGCAGCTATTCCGGGGGTCGGGAAGGCTACACCTTC
>-|TRBV19|-|TRBJ1-4
CASRMVGGGEKLFF
TGTGCCAGTAGGATGGTAGGCGGGGGTGAAAAACTGTTTTTT
>-|TRBV12-3/TRBV12-4|-|TRBJ2-7
CASSTGTYEQYF
TGTGCCAGCAGTACAGGAACCTACGAGCAGTACTTC
>few|TRBV30|TRBD2|TRBJ2-2
CAWSVHSGVNTGELFF
TGTGCCTGGAGTGTACATAGCGGGGTGAACACCGGGGAGCTGTTTTTT
>-|TRBV7-2|TRBD1|TRBJ2-7
CASSLLRDSSYEQYF
TGTGCCAGCAGCTTATTACGGGACAGTTCCTACGAGCAGTACTTC
>-|TRBV12-3/TRBV12-4|TRBD1|TRBJ2-5
CASSWRQGETQYF
TGTGCCAGCAGCTGGAGACAGGGAGAGACCCAGTACTTC
>-|TRBV5-1|TRBD1|TRBJ2-1
CASSLVNGTGVGNEQFF
TGCGCCAGCAGCTTGGTTAATGGGACAGGGGTGGGCAATGAGCAGTTCTTC
>-|TRBV30|TRBD1|TRBJ2-3
CAWSDGGQGLRSQYF
TGTGCCTGGAGTGACGGGGGACAGGGATTACGTTCGCAGTATTTT
>once|TRBV28|-|TRBJ2-2
CASGDRNTGELFF
TGTGCCAGCGGCGACAGAAACACCGGGGAGCTGTTTTTT
>-|TRBV15|-|TRBJ2-5
CATSLQADETQYF
TGTGCCACCAGCCTACAGGCGGATGAGACCCAGTACTTC
>-|TRBV9|-|TRBJ1-1
CASSAHGMSEAFF
TGTGCCAGCAGCGCCCACGGGATGAGTGAAGCTTTCTTT
>-|TRBV30|TRBD1|TRBJ1-6
CAWTVTGDNSPLHF
TGTGCCTGGACCGTAACAGGGGATAATTCACCCCTCCACTTT
>-|TRBV10-3|TRBD1|TRBJ2-1
CAISTGTEPYNEQFF
TGTGCCATCAGTACCGGGACAGAGCCCTACAATGAGCAGTTCTTC
>-|TRBV28|-|TRBJ1-2
CASSDSGGYTF
TGTGCCAGCAGCGATAGCGGCGGCTACACCTTC
>-|TRBV10-3|-|TRBJ1-2
CAISGASVYGYTF
TGTGCCATCAGTGGGGCTTCGGTCTATGGCTACACCTTC
>-|TRBV28|-|TRBJ2-7
CASKGLDSYEQYF
TGTGCCAGCAAAGGACTCGACTCCTACGAGCAGTACTTC
>-|TRBV5-1|-|TRBJ1-5
CASSWGGGSNQPQHF
TGCGCCAGCAGCTGGGGTGGGGGCTCCAATCAGCCCCAGCATTTT
>-|TRBV5-1|-|TRBJ1-1
CASSLVPLQNTEAFF
TGCGCCAGCAGCTTGGTCCCGTTACAGAACACTGAAGCTTTCTTT
>-|TRBV6-5|-|TRBJ1-2
CASSALITDYGYTF
TGTGCCAGCAGCGCTCTCATCACGGACTATGGCTACACCTTC
>-|TRBV28|-|TRBJ2-7
CASSFAQISYEQYF
TGTGCCAGCAGTTTCGCACAAATATCCTACGAGCAGTACTTC
>-|TRBV19|TRBD2|TRBJ2-7
CASKLAGAGEQYF
TGTGCCAGTAAACTAGCGGGAGCTGGGGAGCAGTACTTC
>-|TRBV5-6|-|TRBJ2-7
CASSFQGAYEQYF
TGTGCCAGCAGCTTCCAAGGGGCCTACGAGCAGTACTTC
>-|TRBV7-3|TRBD1|TRBJ1-1
CASSYDRGTEAFF
TGTGCCAGCAGCTACGACAGGGGAACTGAAGCTTTCTTT